This TCR beta chain was observed in a study of OX40 agonist ivuxolimab in advanced cancers. Study overall: Every 2 weeks, patients got intravenous ivuxolimab at one of six dose levels (0.01-10 mg/kg). The dose-escalation cohort had hepatocellular carcinoma, melanoma, renal cell or head and neck cancer. General study points: Expanded clones belonging to CD8+ T cells outnumbered, on average, those of CD4+. At 0.1 to 3.0 mg/kg and by week 6, CD4+ and CD8+ T cells in the blood had expanded clonally.

Germline CDR1 LNHDA, CDR2 SQIVND (reference sequence). The J segment lost 6 bases and the V segment lost 7 bases, leaving 8 bases of the junction unmatched. CDR3 length: 14 residues. About this clone: The antigen remains undetermined.

TCRdb's copy holds only in-frame clones and misses some; the assay was immunoSEQ multiplex PCR. The table records roughly 60,000 clones, about 90% of them present only once. Here the sequenced sample was CD4+ or CD8+ T cells sorted from blood, taken in a trial of the OX40 agonist ivuxolimab. This clonotype originated in an adult with an advanced solid tumor such as melanoma, head and neck, liver or kidney cancer. The J gene is TRBJ1-2, the V gene TRBV19, with TRBD1 matching 10 bases. The CDR3 DNA sequence: TGTGCCAGTAAAGGGACCGGGACAGGGGATGGCTACACCTTC. Protein product: CASKGTGTGDGYTF.